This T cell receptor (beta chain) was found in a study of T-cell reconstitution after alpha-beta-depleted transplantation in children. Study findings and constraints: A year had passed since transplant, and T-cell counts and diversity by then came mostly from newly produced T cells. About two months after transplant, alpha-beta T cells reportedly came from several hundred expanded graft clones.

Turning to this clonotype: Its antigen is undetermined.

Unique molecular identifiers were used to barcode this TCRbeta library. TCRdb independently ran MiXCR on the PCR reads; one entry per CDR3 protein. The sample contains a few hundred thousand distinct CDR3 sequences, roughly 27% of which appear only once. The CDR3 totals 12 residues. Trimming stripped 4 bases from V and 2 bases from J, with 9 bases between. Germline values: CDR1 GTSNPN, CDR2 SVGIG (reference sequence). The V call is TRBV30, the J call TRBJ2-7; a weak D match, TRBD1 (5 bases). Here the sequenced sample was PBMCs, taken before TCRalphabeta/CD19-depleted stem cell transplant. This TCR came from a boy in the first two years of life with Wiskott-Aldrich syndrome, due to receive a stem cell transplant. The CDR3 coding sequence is TGTGCCTGGATCAGGGCTCCCTACGAGCAGTACTTC. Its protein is CAWIRAPYEQYF.